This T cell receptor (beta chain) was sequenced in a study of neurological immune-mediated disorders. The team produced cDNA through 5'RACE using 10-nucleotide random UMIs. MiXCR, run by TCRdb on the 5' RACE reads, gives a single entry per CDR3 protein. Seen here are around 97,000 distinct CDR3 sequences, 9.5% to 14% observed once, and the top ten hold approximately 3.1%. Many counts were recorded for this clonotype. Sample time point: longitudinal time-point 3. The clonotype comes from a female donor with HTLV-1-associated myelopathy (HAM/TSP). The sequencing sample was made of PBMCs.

This chain's CDR3 is CASSIGTEQYF. The CDR3, as DNA: TGTGCCAGTTCTATAGGAACCGAGCAGTACTTC. This chain connects TRBV5-6 to TRBJ2-7, with no clear D. This CDR3 has 11 amino acids. The germline V gene has CDR1 SGHDT and CDR2 YYEEEE. Trimming removed 8 bases at V and 6 bases at J, with 12 bases between.